A selection of T cell receptor beta chains follows, all from one sample in a study of blood T cell repertoires in COVID-19. Clones were sequenced by immunoSEQ multiplex PCR, and TCRdb holds only the in-frame ones, with some missing. The table has about 140,000 clones, roughly four fifths seen once. Sequenced sample: peripheral blood. All receptors derive from a woman aged 45-65 years with active or convalescent COVID-19. The CDR3 runs from the conserved cysteine through the conserved F or W. Fields, in order: J gene, D gene, V gene, clone size, CDR3 protein, CDR3 DNA. D genes are given only for firm matches. The listing skips clone size in some rows; elsewhere it reads once, few, many or a size class.

TRBJ2-3	TRBD1	TRBV7-2	-	CASSLNFFGGTGHEDTQYF	TGTGCCAGCAGCTTAAATTTCTTCGGTGGGACAGGGCATGAAGATACGCAGTATTTT
TRBJ1-2	TRBD1	TRBV23-1	-	CASSGQGFSNYGYTF	TGCGCCAGCAGCGGACAGGGGTTTTCTAACTATGGCTACACCTTC
TRBJ2-2	TRBD2	TRBV9	few	CASSANPSGGPAGELFF	TGTGCCAGCAGCGCAAACCCTAGCGGGGGGCCAGCCGGGGAGCTGTTTTTT
TRBJ1-2	TRBD1	TRBV6-1	few	CASSGPGQGFPFYGYTF	TGTGCCAGCAGTGGACCGGGACAGGGTTTCCCATTCTATGGCTACACCTTC
TRBJ1-2	-	TRBV19	-	CATPSDWRGIRRGYTF	TGTGCCACCCCTTCGGATTGGCGGGGGATACGCCGCGGCTACACCTTC
TRBJ1-1	-	TRBV27	-	CASSRQENTEAFF	TGTGCCAGCTCCAGACAGGAGAACACTGAAGCTTTCTTT
TRBJ2-4	-	TRBV24-1	once	CATSDWTVVSKNIQYF	TGTGCCACCAGTGATTGGACAGTAGTCTCCAAAAACATTCAGTACTTC
TRBJ2-7	TRBD2	TRBV4-3	few	CASSQGLTSGAYEQYF	TGCGCCAGCAGCCAAGGCCTGACTAGCGGCGCCTACGAGCAGTACTTC
TRBJ2-5	TRBD2	TRBV12-5	-	CASGLRTSGYQETQYF	TGTGCTAGTGGTTTGAGGACTAGCGGGTACCAAGAGACCCAGTACTTC
TRBJ2-7	-	TRBV28	-	CASSLAPRVALYEQYF	TGTGCCAGCAGTTTAGCGCCGAGGGTAGCCCTATACGAGCAGTACTTC
TRBJ1-5	TRBD1	TRBV4-2	-	CASSHTGTGANQPQHF	TGTGCCAGCAGCCACACCGGGACAGGGGCCAATCAGCCCCAGCATTTT
TRBJ1-1	TRBD1	TRBV7-9	-	CASSVGTGEAFF	TGTGCCAGCAGCGTCGGGACAGGTGAAGCTTTCTTT
TRBJ2-7	-	TRBV6-5	-	CASSYENYEQYF	TGTGCCAGCAGTTACGAGAACTACGAGCAGTACTTC
TRBJ2-3	TRBD2	TRBV30	once	CAWTGLAGLSTDTQYF	TGTGCCTGGACGGGACTAGCGGGACTTAGCACAGATACGCAGTATTTT
TRBJ2-7	-	TRBV6-5	-	CASSYPNSYEQYF	TGTGCCAGCAGTTACCCTAACTCCTACGAGCAGTACTTC
TRBJ1-2	TRBD1	TRBV7-8	-	CASSPGTGGRGYTF	TGTGCCAGCAGCCCAGGGACAGGGGGCCGTGGCTACACCTTC
TRBJ1-2	-	TRBV18	once	CASSPPPRDGYTF	TGTGCCAGCTCACCACCGCCCCGAGATGGCTACACCTTC
TRBJ2-1	TRBD2	TRBV6-4	-	CASSQLAGEGSNEQFF	TGTGCCAGCAGTCAACTAGCGGGAGAGGGTAGTAATGAGCAGTTCTTC
TRBJ1-6	TRBD1	TRBV28	-	CASSSPGQGNSPLHF	TGTGCCAGCAGTTCACCGGGACAGGGGAATTCACCCCTCCACTTT
TRBJ2-7	TRBD1	TRBV14	-	CASSVGQDQARRASREQYF	TGTGCCAGCAGCGTAGGACAGGATCAGGCCCGCCGGGCGAGCAGGGAGCAGTACTTC
TRBJ1-2	TRBD1	TRBV4-3	-	CASSQDRQGAGNYGYTF	TGCGCCAGCAGCCAAGATCGGCAGGGGGCAGGCAACTATGGCTACACCTTC
TRBJ2-6	-	TRBV30	-	CAWRTAGANVLTF	TGTGCCTGGAGAACAGCAGGGGCCAACGTCCTGACTTTC
TRBJ2-1	TRBD2	TRBV30	-	CAWRLSGGSEQFF	TGTGCCTGGAGGCTCTCGGGGGGTAGTGAGCAGTTCTTC
TRBJ1-1	TRBD1	TRBV27	-	CASRPRTGPTEAFF	TGTGCCAGCAGACCTAGGACAGGGCCGACTGAAGCTTTCTTT
TRBJ1-2	TRBD1	TRBV7-2	once	CASSPGYDRERYTF	TGTGCCAGCAGTCCTGGGTACGACAGGGAACGCTACACCTTC